These 22 T cell receptor beta chains share one sample of origin, sequenced in a study of CD8+CD57+ T cells in acquired aplastic anemia. According to the study, genomic DNA was the template for TCR beta VDJ and CDR3 profiling. TCRdb re-called the reads with MiXCR, one entry per CDR3 protein. The sample carries around 210,000 distinct CDR3 sequences, more than 55% recorded once. The sequenced patients had an expansion of CD8+CD57+ cells seen by flow cytometry. The sequencing input was sorted CD4+, CD8+, or CD8+CD57+ T cells (not recorded which) from PBMCs. All receptors come from a human donor with aplastic anemia.

V usage is TRBV19 and J usage is TRBJ1-2; 8 bases agree with TRBD1. The CDR3 covers 12 residues. CDR1 is LNHDA, CDR2 SQIVND, per germline (reference sequence). V was pared by 7 bases and J by 8 bases, with 6 bases of the junction left unmatched. CDR3 coding DNA: TGTGCCAGTACCTCAGGGGGCCGGGGCTACACCTTC. This encodes CASTSGGRGYTF.

Remarks on this clonotype: A junction end diverges from the germline sequence, so it may reflect a read error. The chain has TRBV7-6 and TRBJ2-2, with no clear D. The CDR3 length is 20 residues. Germline CDR1 SGHVS, CDR2 FNYEAQ. CDR3 bases: TGTGCCAGCAGCTTACTCTCTCCAGAACTGATGAGTGCGAACACCGGAGAGCTGTTTTTT. It encodes CASSLLSPELMSANTGELFF.

This clonotype was detected once. The genes are TRBV5-1 and TRBJ1-2; no reliable D call. Trimming left V 4 bases short and J 2 bases short, with 9 bases between. The CDR3 length is 13 residues. CDR1 SGHRS and CDR2 YFSETQ come from the germline V gene. The CDR3 region is CASSTDGNYGYTF. For the CDR3, the DNA is TGCGCCAGCAGCACCGACGGAAACTATGGCTACACCTTC.

This chain connects TRBV15 to TRBJ2-7; 9 bases map to TRBD2. The CDR3 spans 19 residues. V gave up 0 bases and J gave up 5 bases; unmatched junction bases: 17. Germline CDR1 is LNHNV and CDR2 is YYDKDF (reference sequence). The CDR3 is CATSRDGGQLAGGRDEQYF. The CDR3 region has the DNA TGTGCCACCAGCAGAGATGGCGGCCAACTAGCGGGTGGTCGGGACGAGCAGTACTTC.

DNA for the CDR3: TGTGCCAGCAGCCGGGACGGAAAATATGGCTACACCTTC. Translating it yields CASSRDGKYGYTF. The V call is TRBV7-6, the J call TRBJ1-2, with a weak D call TRBD1 (5 bases). V lost 5 bases and J lost 5, with 12 bases in between. The CDR3 loop spans 13 amino acids. Germline-derived CDR1 and CDR2 are SGHVS and FNYEAQ.

This clonotype appeared once. The CDR3 bases are TGTGCCAGTAACCCGACAGGGATACGAAGGACCGGGGAGCTGTTTTTT. Encoded protein: CASNPTGIRRTGELFF. The chain carries TRBV19 and TRBJ2-2, with 7 positions matching TRBD1. V trimming: 7 bases; J trimming: 5 bases; junction bases outside the gene matches: 13. The CDR3 runs 16 residues. Germline CDR1 LNHDA, CDR2 SQIVND (reference sequence). The full variable domain, completed using reference TRBV19 and TRBJ2-2, is DGGITQSPKYLFRKEGQNVTLSCEQNLNHDAMYWYRQDPGQGLRLIYYSQIVNDFQKGDIAEGYSVSREKKESFPLTVTSAQKNPTAFYLCASNPTGIRRTGELFFGEGSRLTVL.

The chain carries TRBV10-2 and TRBJ1-5; D gene ambiguous. The CDR3 has 12 amino acids. Germline loops: CDR1 WSHSY, CDR2 SAAADI. V lost 9 bases, J lost 6 bases, and 12 bases lay in between. This chain's CDR3 is CASRDSSQPQHF. In DNA, the CDR3 is TGCGCCAGTCGGGATAGTAGTCAGCCCCAGCATTTT.

This clonotype was seen just once. The chain carries TRBV24-1 and TRBJ1-3, with D unresolved. This CDR3 has 13 amino acids. V was trimmed by 2 bases and J by 7 bases, leaving 8 bases between them. CDR1 KGHDR and CDR2 SFDVKD come from the germline V gene. The CDR3 protein is CATSDSPGNTIYF. CDR3 DNA: TGTGCCACCAGTGATTCTCCCGGGAACACCATATATTTT.

V gene TRBV15 combines with J gene TRBJ2-3; 10 positions agree with TRBD2. Germline V lookup: CDR1 LNHNV, CDR2 YYDKDF (reference sequence). Trimming removed 0 bases from V and 8 bases from J; junction bases left unmatched: 8. The CDR3 runs to 16 residues. CDR3 in DNA: TGTGCCACCAGCAGAGATGTGGCTAGCGGGGGACTTACGCAGTATTTT. Residues: CATSRDVASGGLTQYF.

There are a few counts of this clonotype. CDR3 nucleotides: TGTGCCAGCAGCTCCGGACAGGGCTACTCCTACGAGCAGTACTTC. Translation gives CASSSGQGYSYEQYF. The V and J genes are TRBV7-9 and TRBJ2-7, with 8 positions matching TRBD1. Germline CDR1 and CDR2: SEHNR and FQNEAQ (reference sequence). J gave up 0 bases and V 4 bases, and 5 bases lay outside the gene matches. The CDR3 runs to 15 residues.

This clonotype occurred a few times. This sequence joins TRBV7-2 and TRBJ2-7; a possible D gene is TRBD1 (8 bases). The germline V and J ends were trimmed by 10 bases and 5 bases, with 18 bases remaining between them. Germline V CDR1 and CDR2: SGHTA, FQGNSA. This CDR3 has 13 residues. CDR3 in DNA: TGTGCCACCAGTGTAACAGGGGGGGACGAGCAGTACTTC. Protein: CATSVTGGDEQYF.

The chain combines TRBV7-9 with TRBJ2-7; D possibly corresponds to TRBD1 (6 bases). The CDR3 covers 14 residues. The germline V gene has CDR1 SEHNR and CDR2 FQNEAQ (reference sequence). V was shortened by 1 base and J by 2 bases, with 9 bases between the two germline ends. The CDR3 here is CASSLEAGAYEQYF. The CDR3 DNA follows: TGTGCCAGCAGCTTAGAAGCAGGGGCCTACGAGCAGTACTTC.

The rearrangement joins TRBV7-3 to TRBJ1-2, with D hard to call. V was cut by 5 bases and J by 4 bases, with 8 bases left in between. Germline V gene sequence: CDR1 SGHTA, CDR2 FQGTGA. The CDR3 is 12 amino acids. The CDR3 is CASSQVGYGYTF. The CDR3 DNA sequence: TGTGCCAGCAGCCAGGTCGGCTATGGCTACACCTTC.

The chain links TRBV7-9 to TRBJ1-6; D gene uncertain. Deletions cut 5 bases from V and 10 bases from J, with 12 bases between. The V gene's germline CDR1 is SEHNR and CDR2 FQNEAQ (reference sequence). The CDR3 contains 13 residues. The CDR3: CASSLGGVSPLHF. DNA for the CDR3: TGTGCCAGCAGCCTGGGCGGGGTATCACCCCTCCACTTT.

The chain links TRBV19 to TRBJ2-2, with unresolved D. The CDR3 is 12 residues long. Trimming removed 3 bases from V and 4 bases from J, with 3 bases in between. Germline CDR1 is LNHDA and CDR2 is SQIVND (reference sequence). In nucleotides, the CDR3 is TGTGCCAGTAGTATTGCCACCGGGGAGCTGTTTTTT. Its protein product is CASSIATGELFF.

The V call is TRBV7-8, the J call TRBJ2-1; the match to TRBD2 covers 13 bases. The CDR3 runs to 16 residues. V lost 1 base to trimming and J lost 6 bases; unmatched junction nucleotides: 3. Germline assignment: CDR1 SGHVS and CDR2 FQNEAQ. Here the CDR3 reads CASSLGGTSGTNEQFF. The CDR3 DNA sequence: TGTGCCAGCAGCTTAGGAGGGACTAGCGGGACCAATGAGCAGTTCTTC.

In the case of this clonotype: A clone one base away is much larger, so this may be a read error. This chain links TRBV13 with TRBJ2-1; D unresolved. The germline V gene encodes CDR1 PRHDT and CDR2 FYEKMQ (reference sequence). This CDR3 spans 14 amino acids. The CDR3 loop is CASSLGWLTNEQLF. CDR3 bases: TGTGCCAGCAGCTTAGGCTGGCTAACAAATGAGCAGCTCTTC.

V usage is TRBV12-3 or TRBV12-4 and J usage is TRBJ1-3; D gene unclear. This CDR3 comprises 13 residues. The germline V and J ends were trimmed by 3 bases and 0 bases, with 3 bases remaining between them. CDR3: CASSFTSGNTIYF. In nucleotides, the CDR3 is TGTGCCAGCAGTTTCACCTCTGGAAACACCATATATTTT.

This clonotype turned up a few times. The chain recombines TRBV14 with TRBJ1-4; 8 bases match TRBD1. Per the germline V gene, CDR1 is SGHDN and CDR2 is FVKESK. V lost 5 bases and J lost 8; bases outside the gene matches: 7. The CDR3 extends over 14 amino acids. CDR3 loop: CASSFGQGGEKLFF. CDR3 coding DNA: TGTGCCAGCAGCTTCGGACAGGGAGGCGAAAAACTGTTTTTT.

The rearrangement links TRBV12-3 or TRBV12-4 to TRBJ1-5; D unclear. The CDR3 is 13 residues long. V shed 7 bases and J shed 2 bases, with 9 bases lying between them. CDR3 amino acids: CASTPTGNQPQHF. The CDR3 coding sequence is TGTGCCAGCACCCCGACGGGCAATCAGCCCCAGCATTTT.

This chain connects TRBV20-1 to TRBJ2-7, with TRBD1 matching over 10 bases. Trimming took 5 bases from V and 3 from J; bases not matched to a gene: 10. The CDR3 is made up of 15 amino acids. CDR1 DFQATT and CDR2 SNEGSKA come from the germline V gene (reference sequence). The CDR3 DNA sequence: TGCAGTGCTCCAACCTTCCGGGACAGGGGCTACGAGCAGTACTTC. Translated: CSAPTFRDRGYEQYF.

The rearrangement uses TRBV24-1 and TRBJ2-2; 7 nucleotides align to TRBD1. Unmatched junction bases numbered 14, after V lost 3 bases and J lost 5 bases. The V gene's germline CDR1 is KGHDR and CDR2 SFDVKD. The CDR3 contains 18 residues. The DNA for the CDR3 is TGTGCCACCAGTGATGGGACCGGGACAGTGTCGTGGACCGGGGAGCTGTTTTTT. Encoded protein: CATSDGTGTVSWTGELFF.